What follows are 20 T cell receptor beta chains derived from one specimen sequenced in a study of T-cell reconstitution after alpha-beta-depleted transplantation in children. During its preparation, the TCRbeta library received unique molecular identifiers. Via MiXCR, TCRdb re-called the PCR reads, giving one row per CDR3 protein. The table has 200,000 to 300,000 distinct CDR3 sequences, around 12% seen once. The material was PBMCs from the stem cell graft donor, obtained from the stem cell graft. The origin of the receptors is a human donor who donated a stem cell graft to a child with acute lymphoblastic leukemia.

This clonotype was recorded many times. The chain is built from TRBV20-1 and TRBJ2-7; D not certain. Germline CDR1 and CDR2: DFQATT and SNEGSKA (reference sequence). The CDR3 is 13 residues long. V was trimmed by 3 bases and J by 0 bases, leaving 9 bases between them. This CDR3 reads CSARWAGSYEQYF. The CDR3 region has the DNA TGCAGTGCTAGGTGGGCAGGCTCCTACGAGCAGTACTTC.

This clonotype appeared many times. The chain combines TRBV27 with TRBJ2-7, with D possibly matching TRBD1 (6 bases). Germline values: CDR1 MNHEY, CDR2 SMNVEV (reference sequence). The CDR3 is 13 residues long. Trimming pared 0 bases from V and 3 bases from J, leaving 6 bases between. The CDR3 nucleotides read TGTGCCAGCAGTTTATCACAGGGCTACGAGCAGTACTTC. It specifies CASSLSQGYEQYF.

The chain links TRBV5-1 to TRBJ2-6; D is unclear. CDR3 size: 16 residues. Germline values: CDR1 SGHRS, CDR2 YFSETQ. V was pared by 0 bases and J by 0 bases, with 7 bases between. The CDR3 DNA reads TGCGCCAGCAGCTTGGAGGCCGTCTCTGGGGCCAACGTCCTGACTTTC. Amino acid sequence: CASSLEAVSGANVLTF.

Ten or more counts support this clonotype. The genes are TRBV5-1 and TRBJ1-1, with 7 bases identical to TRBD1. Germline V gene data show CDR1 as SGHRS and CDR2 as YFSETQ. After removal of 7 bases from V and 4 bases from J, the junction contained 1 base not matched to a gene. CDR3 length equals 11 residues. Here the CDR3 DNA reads TGCGCCAGCGCAGGGGGCACTGAAGCTTTCTTT. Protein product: CASAGGTEAFF.

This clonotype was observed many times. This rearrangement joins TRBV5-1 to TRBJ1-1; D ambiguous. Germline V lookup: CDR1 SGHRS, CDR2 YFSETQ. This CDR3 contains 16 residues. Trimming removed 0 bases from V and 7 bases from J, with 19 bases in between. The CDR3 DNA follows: TGCGCCAGCAGCTTGGTTGTCGGCGCAACTTGGAGTGAAGCTTTCTTT. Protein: CASSLVVGATWSEAFF.

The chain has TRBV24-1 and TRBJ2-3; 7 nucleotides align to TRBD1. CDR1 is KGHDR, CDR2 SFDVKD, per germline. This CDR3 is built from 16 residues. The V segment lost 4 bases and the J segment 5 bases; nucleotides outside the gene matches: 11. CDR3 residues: CATSEWTGPSGDTQYF. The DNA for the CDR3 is TGTGCCACCAGTGAGTGGACAGGCCCCTCTGGAGATACGCAGTATTTT.

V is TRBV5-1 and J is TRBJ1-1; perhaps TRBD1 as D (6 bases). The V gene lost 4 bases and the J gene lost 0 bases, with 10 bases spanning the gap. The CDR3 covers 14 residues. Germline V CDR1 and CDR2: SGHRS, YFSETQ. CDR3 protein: CASSPGAMNTEAFF. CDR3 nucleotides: TGCGCCAGCAGCCCGGGGGCTATGAACACTGAAGCTTTCTTT.

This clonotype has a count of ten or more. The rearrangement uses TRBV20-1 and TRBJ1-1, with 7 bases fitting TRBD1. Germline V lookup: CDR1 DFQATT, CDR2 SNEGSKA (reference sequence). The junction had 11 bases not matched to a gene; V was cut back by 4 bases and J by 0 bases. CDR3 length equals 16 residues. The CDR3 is CSATRPRQGMNTEAFF. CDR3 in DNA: TGCAGTGCTACACGCCCTAGACAGGGCATGAACACTGAAGCTTTCTTT.

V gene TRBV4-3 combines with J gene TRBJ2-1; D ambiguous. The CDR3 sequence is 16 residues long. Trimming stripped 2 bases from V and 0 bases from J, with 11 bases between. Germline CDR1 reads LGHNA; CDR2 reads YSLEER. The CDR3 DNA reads TGCGCCAGCAGCCAACTCCCTCCGAGCTCCTACAATGAGCAGTTCTTC. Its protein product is CASSQLPPSSYNEQFF.

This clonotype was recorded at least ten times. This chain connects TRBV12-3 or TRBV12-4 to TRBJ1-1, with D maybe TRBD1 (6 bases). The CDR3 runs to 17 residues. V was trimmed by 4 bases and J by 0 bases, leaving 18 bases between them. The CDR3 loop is CASSSLLQGYLNTEAFF. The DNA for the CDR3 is TGTGCCAGCAGTTCCTTGTTACAGGGTTACTTGAACACTGAAGCTTTCTTT.

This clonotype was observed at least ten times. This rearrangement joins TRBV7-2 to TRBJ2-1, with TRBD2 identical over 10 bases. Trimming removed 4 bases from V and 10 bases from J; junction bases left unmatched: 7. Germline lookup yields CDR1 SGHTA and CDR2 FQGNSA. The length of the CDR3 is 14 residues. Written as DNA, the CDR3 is TGTGCCAGCAGCTCGCAGCGGGGGGGCGGGGAGCAGTTCTTC. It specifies CASSSQRGGGEQFF.

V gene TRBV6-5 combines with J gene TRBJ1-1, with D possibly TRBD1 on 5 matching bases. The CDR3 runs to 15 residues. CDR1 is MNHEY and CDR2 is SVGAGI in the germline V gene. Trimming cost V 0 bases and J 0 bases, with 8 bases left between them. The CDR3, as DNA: TGTGCCAGCAGTTACTCGAGGGGTATGAACACTGAAGCTTTCTTT. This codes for CASSYSRGMNTEAFF.

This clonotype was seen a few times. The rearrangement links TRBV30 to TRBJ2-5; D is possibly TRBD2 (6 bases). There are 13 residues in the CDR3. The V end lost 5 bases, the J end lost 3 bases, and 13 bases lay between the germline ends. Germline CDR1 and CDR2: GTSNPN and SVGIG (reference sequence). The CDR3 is CAWDAGMEETQYF. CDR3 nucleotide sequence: TGTGCCTGGGACGCGGGAATGGAAGAGACCCAGTACTTC.

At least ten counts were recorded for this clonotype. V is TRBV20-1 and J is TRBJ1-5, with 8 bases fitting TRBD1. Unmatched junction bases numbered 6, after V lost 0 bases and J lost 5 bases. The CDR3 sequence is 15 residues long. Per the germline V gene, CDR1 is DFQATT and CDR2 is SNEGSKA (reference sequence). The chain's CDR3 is CSARDLDRGYQPQHF. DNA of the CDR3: TGCAGTGCTAGAGATCTAGACAGGGGATATCAGCCCCAGCATTTT.

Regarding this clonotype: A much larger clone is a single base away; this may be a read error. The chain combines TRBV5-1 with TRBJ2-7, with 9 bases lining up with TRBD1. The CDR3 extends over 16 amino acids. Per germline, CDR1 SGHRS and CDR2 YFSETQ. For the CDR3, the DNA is TGCGCCAGCAGCGGGGGGACAGGGAGAAGCTCCTACCAGCAGTACTTC. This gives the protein CASSGGTGRSSYQQYF.

The CDR3 spells CASSPGSRGTEAFF. The CDR3 DNA reads as TGTGCCAGCTCACCGGGGAGCCGAGGGACTGAAGCTTTCTTT. V is TRBV18 and J is TRBJ1-1; D is undetermined. V lost 3 bases, J lost 5 bases, and 13 bases lay in between. The CDR3 totals 14 residues. Germline V CDR1 and CDR2: KGHSH, LQKENI.

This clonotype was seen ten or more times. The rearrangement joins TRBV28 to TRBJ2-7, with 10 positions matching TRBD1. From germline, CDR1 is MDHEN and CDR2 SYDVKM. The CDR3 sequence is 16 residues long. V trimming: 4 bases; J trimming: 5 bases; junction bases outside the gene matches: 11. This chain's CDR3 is CASSSSPGQGLNEQYF. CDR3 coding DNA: TGTGCCAGCAGTTCCTCCCCGGGACAGGGGTTGAACGAGCAGTACTTC.

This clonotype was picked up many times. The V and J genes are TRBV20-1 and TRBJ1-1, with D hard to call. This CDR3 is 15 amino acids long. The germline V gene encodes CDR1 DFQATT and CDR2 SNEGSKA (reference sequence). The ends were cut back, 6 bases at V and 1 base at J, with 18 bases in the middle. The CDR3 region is CSARTTAPTNTEAFF. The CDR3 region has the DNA TGCAGTGCGAGAACGACTGCCCCCACGAACACTGAAGCTTTCTTT.

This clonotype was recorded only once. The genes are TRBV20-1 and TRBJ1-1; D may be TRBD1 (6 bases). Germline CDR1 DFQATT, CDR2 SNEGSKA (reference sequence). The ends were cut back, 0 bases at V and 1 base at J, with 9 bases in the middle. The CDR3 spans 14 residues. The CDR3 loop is CSAREHRANTEAFF. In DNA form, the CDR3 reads TGCAGTGCTAGAGAACACAGGGCGAACACTGAAGCTTTCTTT.

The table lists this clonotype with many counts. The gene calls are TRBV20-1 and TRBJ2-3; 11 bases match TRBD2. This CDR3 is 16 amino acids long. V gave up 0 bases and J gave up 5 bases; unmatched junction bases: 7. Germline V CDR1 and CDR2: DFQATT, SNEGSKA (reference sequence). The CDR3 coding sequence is TGCAGTGCTAGAGATGTTCTAGCGGGGGGAAGAGATACGCAGTATTTT. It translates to CSARDVLAGGRDTQYF.